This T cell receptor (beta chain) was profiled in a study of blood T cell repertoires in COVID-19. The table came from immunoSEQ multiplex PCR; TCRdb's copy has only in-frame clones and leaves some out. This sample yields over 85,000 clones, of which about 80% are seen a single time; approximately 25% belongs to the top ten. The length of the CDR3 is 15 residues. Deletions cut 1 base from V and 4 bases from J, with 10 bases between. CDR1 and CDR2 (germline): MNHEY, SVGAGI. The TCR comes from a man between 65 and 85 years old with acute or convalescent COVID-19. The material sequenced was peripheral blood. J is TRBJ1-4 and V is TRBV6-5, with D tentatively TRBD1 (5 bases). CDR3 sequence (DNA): TGTGCCAGCAGTTACTTAGGTCAGGGTAATGAAAAACTGTTTTTT. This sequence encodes CASSYLGQGNEKLFF.